This T cell receptor beta chain was recovered during a study of T-cell memory formation after mild COVID-19. TCRdb itself ran the 5' RACE reads through MiXCR, one entry per CDR3 protein. The sample lists a few hundred thousand distinct CDR3 sequences; 20% to 25% were seen once. Concerning this clonotype: Its antigen is currently unknown.

General study results and limits: Clones that contracted from day 15 to 85 were balanced CD4/CD8, while later expanders leaned CD4+.

The CDR3 covers 13 residues. Germline CDR1 reads MDHEN; CDR2 reads SYDVKM. The rearrangement uses TRBV28 and TRBJ2-3; possible D gene TRBD2, 5 bases. The receptor's source is an adult woman who had mild COVID-19 (a few samples of this study predate the infection). Cell type and time point are not known. The sequenced material came from PBMCs or a T cell subset sorted from them (not recorded which). CDR3 bases: TGTGCTTCGGCGGGCCCCGCCCCAGATACGCAGTATTTT. It is translated as CASAGPAPDTQYF.